These 23 T cell receptor beta chains originate from one sample sequenced in a study of shared clonotypes between healthy human individuals. Here immunoSEQ multiplex PCR was the method, and the copy in TCRdb shows in-frame clones only, minus some. This table has millions of clones, over 85% appearing once. The sample comprised naive CD4+ T cells sorted from blood. Subset reported: CD45RA+ positively selected. The source of these receptors is a young man in good health.

The J gene is TRBJ2-1, the V gene TRBV5-1, with D unresolved. CDR3 length: 17 residues. Germline V gene data show CDR1 as SGHRS and CDR2 as YFSETQ. V lost 0 bases to trimming and J lost 2 bases, with 15 bases between them. The CDR3 nucleotides are TGCGCCAGCAGCTTGGCCTTAGTGGGCGGAGCCTACAATGAGCAGTTCTTC. Protein: CASSLALVGGAYNEQFF.

CDR3 in DNA: TGTGCCAGCAGTTATACTAGCGGGGGGGTAAATGAGCAGTTCTTC. This gives the protein CASSYTSGGVNEQFF. This rearrangement joins TRBV6-6 to TRBJ2-1; 13 bases fit TRBD2. V was pared by 3 bases and J by 7 bases, with 3 bases of the junction left unmatched. The germline V gene has CDR1 MNHNY and CDR2 SVGAGI (reference sequence). The length of the CDR3 is 15 residues.

V usage is TRBV28 and J usage is TRBJ1-4, with a weak D call TRBD1 (5 bases). CDR1 is MDHEN, CDR2 SYDVKM, per germline. CDR3 length: 14 amino acids. V lost 0 bases, J lost 8 bases, and 10 bases lay in between. The CDR3 DNA is TGTGCCAGCAGTTTATGGGGACCTCCAGAAAAACTGTTTTTT. The encoded protein is CASSLWGPPEKLFF. Combining the CDR3 with reference TRBV28 and TRBJ1-4 gives the whole variable domain DVKVTQSSRYLVKRTGEKVFLECVQDMDHENMFWYRQDPGLGLRLIYFSYDVKMKEKGDIPEGYSVSREKKERFSLILESASTNQTSMYLCASSLWGPPEKLFFGSGTQLSVL.

The V gene is TRBV11-3, the J gene TRBJ1-1, with D uncertain. This CDR3 region has 14 residues. Trimming took 3 bases from V and 1 from J, leaving 9 bases between them. Germline V lookup: CDR1 SGHNT, CDR2 YENEEA. The CDR3, as DNA: TGTGCCAGCAGCTTGAGCACTCCGAACACTGAAGCTTTCTTT. Its protein is CASSLSTPNTEAFF. The complete variable domain, with remaining parts taken from reference TRBV11-3 and TRBJ1-1, reads EAGVVQSPRYKIIEKKQPVAFWCNPISGHNTLYWYLQNLGQGPELLIRYENEEAVDDSQLPKDRFSAERLKGVDSTLKIQPAELGDSAVYLCASSLSTPNTEAFFGQGTRLTVV.

The gene calls are TRBV11-2 and TRBJ2-5, with no clear D. The CDR3 sequence is 14 residues long. With 6 bases removed from V and 0 bases from J, the gap between germline ends came to 11 bases. Germline V CDR1 and CDR2: SGHAT, FQNNGV. CDR3 DNA: TGTGCCAGCAGTTTCTCTTCGTACCAAGAGACCCAGTACTTC. It translates to CASSFSSYQETQYF.

The CDR3 spells CASAQLQRGEQYF. CDR3 nucleotide sequence: TGTGCCAGCGCACAGTTACAAAGGGGCGAGCAGTACTTC. The genes are TRBV6-5 and TRBJ2-7; a weak D match, TRBD1 (5 bases). V gave up 8 bases and J gave up 6 bases, with 17 bases separating them. The CDR3 runs 13 residues. Germline V gives CDR1 MNHEY, CDR2 SVGAGI.

The chain recombines TRBV10-3 with TRBJ1-2; 7 bases are shared with TRBD1. Germline-derived CDR1 and CDR2 are ENHRY and SYGVKD. The CDR3 consists of 14 residues. The V segment lost 3 bases and the J segment 1 base; nucleotides outside the gene matches: 2. DNA of the CDR3: TGTGCCATCAGTGACCGGACAGGTAACTATGGCTACACCTTC. Translation gives CAISDRTGNYGYTF.

The genes are TRBV11-2 and TRBJ2-2, with TRBD2 identical over 7 bases. V was clipped by 5 bases and J by 3 bases; unmatched bases: 6. CDR3 length: 15 residues. Germline V gene data show CDR1 as SGHAT and CDR2 as FQNNGV. The CDR3 sequence is CASSIRGVDTGELFF. In DNA form, the CDR3 reads TGTGCCAGCAGCATTCGGGGGGTCGACACCGGGGAGCTGTTTTTT.

The chain recombines TRBV4-1 with TRBJ1-4, with D uncertain. The CDR3 totals 17 residues. CDR1 is MGHRA and CDR2 is YSYEKL in the germline V gene. The V end was cut by 1 base, the J end by 1 base, with 13 bases between. CDR3 DNA sequence: TGCGCCAGCAGCCAAGCCCCACCTCGGGGAACTAATGAAAAACTGTTTTTT. Translating it yields CASSQAPPRGTNEKLFF.

This clone has a single count. The rearrangement links TRBV5-4 to TRBJ2-2; 7 bases are shared with TRBD2. The CDR3 totals 15 residues. Germline lookup yields CDR1 SGHNT and CDR2 YYREEE (reference sequence). Germline trimming cut 3 bases from V and 0 bases from J; bases unmatched to any gene: 2. CDR3 sequence: CASSSGGANTGELFF. DNA for the CDR3: TGTGCCAGCAGCTCGGGAGGTGCGAACACCGGGGAGCTGTTTTTT. Drawing the rest from reference TRBV5-4 and TRBJ2-2, the complete variable domain is ETGVTQSPTHLIKTRGQQVTLRCSSQSGHNTVSWYQQALGQGPQFIFQYYREEENGRGNFPPRFSGLQFPNYSSELNVNALELDDSALYLCASSSGGANTGELFFGEGSRLTVL.

The chain couples TRBV5-1 to TRBJ1-4, with D tentatively TRBD1 (6 bases). The V end lost 4 bases, the J end lost 8 bases, and 21 bases lay between the germline ends. The CDR3 covers 16 residues. Germline-derived CDR1 and CDR2 are SGHRS and YFSETQ. Written as DNA, the CDR3 is TGCGCCAGCAGCGGGGGCCCCGGGGGGCAGAGCGAAAAACTGTTTTTT. It yields the protein CASSGGPGGQSEKLFF.

This clone appeared a single time. The chain uses TRBV11-2 and TRBJ2-1; tentative D call: TRBD2 (6 bases). The CDR3 runs 15 residues. Germline V gene data show CDR1 as SGHAT and CDR2 as FQNNGV. With 5 bases removed from V and 5 bases from J, the gap between germline ends came to 16 bases. The DNA of the CDR3 is TGTGCCAGCAGCCCTAGCGAAGTCACCGACAATGAGCAGTTCTTC. Its translation is CASSPSEVTDNEQFF.

The chain joins TRBV28 to TRBJ1-4; TRBD1 might be the D (6 bases). The germline gives CDR1 MDHEN, CDR2 SYDVKM. The CDR3 spans 14 residues. Trimming pared 8 bases from V and 8 bases from J, leaving 18 bases between. Here the CDR3 DNA reads TGTGCCAGCCACCTAGGGGGGGTTGGGGAAAAACTGTTTTTT. This codes for CASHLGGVGEKLFF.

V is TRBV19 and J is TRBJ2-3; D is perhaps TRBD2 (6 bases). CDR3 length equals 14 residues. The V and J ends lost 3 bases and 4 bases respectively, with 11 bases between them. Germline V gene lookup returns CDR1 LNHDA and CDR2 SQIVND (reference sequence). CDR3 in amino acids: CASSIRAGSDTQYF. The CDR3 DNA follows: TGTGCCAGTAGTATTCGTGCGGGGTCAGATACGCAGTATTTT.

The chain combines TRBV4-1 with TRBJ2-5; the D gene is possibly TRBD1 (6 bases). CDR3 length: 15 residues. Germline CDR1 and CDR2: MGHRA and YSYEKL. The V end lost 4 bases, the J end lost 4 bases, and 16 bases lay between the germline ends. The CDR3, as DNA: TGCGCCAGCAGCCGCGGACAGAGCAGCCGAGAGACCCAGTACTTC. Translating it yields CASSRGQSSRETQYF.

This clone came up once. Other nucleotide sequences from this sample produce the same CDR3. The gene calls are TRBV5-1 and TRBJ2-3; 9 bases agree with TRBD1. The CDR3 consists of 14 residues. CDR1 SGHRS and CDR2 YFSETQ come from the germline V gene. Trimming at V came to 5 bases and at J to 3 bases, leaving 4 bases not matched to a gene. The CDR3 coding sequence is TGCGCCAGCAGTCCCGGGACAGGGACAGATACGCAGTATTTT. Its translation: CASSPGTGTDTQYF.

The chain links TRBV5-1 to TRBJ2-7; D is perhaps TRBD1 (7 bases). Germline-derived CDR1 and CDR2 are SGHRS and YFSETQ. The germline V and J ends were trimmed by 4 bases and 1 base, with 21 bases remaining between them. The CDR3 spans 17 residues. The CDR3 reads CASSGTLRDRSSYEQYF. Written as DNA, the CDR3 is TGCGCCAGCAGCGGAACGCTGCGGGACAGAAGTTCCTACGAGCAGTACTTC. The entire variable domain, with the rest obtained from reference TRBV5-1 and TRBJ2-7, is as follows: KAGVTQTPRYLIKTRGQQVTLSCSPISGHRSVSWYQQTPGQGLQFLFEYFSETQRNKGNFPGRFSGRQFSNSRSEMNVSTLELGDSALYLCASSGTLRDRSSYEQYFGPGTRLTVT.

The gene calls are TRBV6-5 and TRBJ2-3, with 10 bases lining up with TRBD2. The trim removed 6 bases at V and 8 bases at J, leaving 8 bases unmatched. Per the germline V gene, CDR1 is MNHEY and CDR2 is SVGAGI. There are 14 residues in the CDR3. CDR3 residues: CASRSGGGQRTQYF. Here the CDR3 DNA reads TGTGCCAGCAGAAGCGGGGGGGGCCAGCGTACGCAGTATTTT.

The chain carries TRBV11-3 and TRBJ2-2, with 9 bases aligning to TRBD2. Germline V gene sequence: CDR1 SGHNT, CDR2 YENEEA. The CDR3 has 17 residues. V dropped 5 bases and J dropped 5; count of bases not matched to a gene: 12. The CDR3 sequence is CASSDRSGGPVTGELFF. CDR3 DNA: TGTGCCAGCAGCGACAGGAGCGGGGGGCCTGTAACCGGGGAGCTGTTTTTT. Full variable domain (remainder filled in from reference TRBV11-3 and TRBJ2-2): EAGVVQSPRYKIIEKKQPVAFWCNPISGHNTLYWYLQNLGQGPELLIRYENEEAVDDSQLPKDRFSAERLKGVDSTLKIQPAELGDSAVYLCASSDRSGGPVTGELFFGEGSRLTVL.

The rearrangement uses TRBV5-4 and TRBJ2-4, with TRBD1 matching 7 bases. The germline gives CDR1 SGHNT, CDR2 YYREEE (reference sequence). The CDR3 extends over 17 amino acids. Germline trimming cut 2 bases from V and 4 bases from J; bases unmatched to any gene: 12. This chain's CDR3 is CASSLGDSQYAKNIQYF. For the CDR3, the DNA is TGTGCCAGCAGCTTAGGGGACAGCCAGTACGCAAAAAACATTCAGTACTTC.

The chain employs TRBV5-1 and TRBJ2-2, with TRBD1 identical over 9 bases. J lost 3 bases, V lost 4 bases, and 4 bases had no gene match. This CDR3 spans 15 amino acids. Germline loops: CDR1 SGHRS, CDR2 YFSETQ. In DNA, the CDR3 is TGCGCCAGCAGCCGGGGACAGGGTGACACCGGGGAGCTGTTTTTT. As protein: CASSRGQGDTGELFF.

The genes are TRBV19 and TRBJ2-1, with D unclear. Germline CDR1 is LNHDA and CDR2 is SQIVND (reference sequence). V lost 1 base and J 12 bases, leaving 13 bases between the germline ends. The CDR3 is made up of 13 amino acids. CDR3 region: CASSIGSILGQFF. As DNA, the CDR3 is TGTGCCAGTAGTATAGGTAGCATTCTGGGGCAGTTCTTC.

The chain recombines TRBV9 with TRBJ2-4, with D uncertain. Germline-derived CDR1 and CDR2 are SGDLS and YYNGEE. The CDR3 totals 15 residues. Trimming removed 3 bases at V and 0 bases at J, with 10 bases between. Written as DNA, the CDR3 is TGTGCCAGCAGCGATCACGACGCAGCCAAAAACATTCAGTACTTC. Translated: CASSDHDAAKNIQYF.